This T cell receptor (beta chain) was sequenced in a study of blood T cell repertoires in COVID-19. Study-level background: The samples span acute and convalescent COVID-19 from the United States, Italy and Spain. From T cells, B-cell-depleted T cells, or PBMCs came the material, which was cDNA or gDNA.

Germline loops: CDR1 SGHNT, CDR2 YYREEE (reference sequence). The CDR3 is made up of 13 amino acids. Trimming cost V 4 bases and J 10 bases, with 16 bases left between them. Under the authors' procedure: Estimates of nucleated cell counts were drawn from the amplification of reference gene primers. The method was immunoSEQ multiplex PCR; TCRdb's version includes in-frame clones alone and lacks a portion of them. V, J and clone size derive from that table, while D and trimming were established from the DNA sequence. The table has about 100,000 clones, around 87% seen once. The receptor's source is a man over 45 with acute or convalescent COVID-19. Sequencing was done on a sample of peripheral blood. The chain employs TRBV5-4 and TRBJ2-3; weak D call: TRBD1 (5 bases). The DNA of the CDR3 is TGTGCCAGCAGCCCAGACAGTTCTTGGGCGCAGTATTTT. Protein sequence: CASSPDSSWAQYF. Filled out from reference TRBV5-4 and TRBJ2-3, the complete variable domain reads ETGVTQSPTHLIKTRGQQVTLRCSSQSGHNTVSWYQQALGQGPQFIFQYYREEENGRGNFPPRFSGLQFPNYSSELNVNALELDDSALYLCASSPDSSWAQYFGPGTRLTVL.